These T cell receptor beta chains were read from a single sample in a study of radiotherapy plus CTLA-4 blockade in lung cancer. Only in-frame clones appear in the TCRdb table, and some are missing; sequencing was by immunoSEQ multiplex PCR. The sample has about 40,000 clones; 60% to 80% are singletons. This specimen consisted of peripheral blood, obtained from a patient treated with radiotherapy plus ipilimumab. The receptors here all came from a human donor with non-small cell lung cancer who had stable disease on radiotherapy plus ipilimumab. Both conserved end residues are part of each CDR3. The D gene is left open where the match is weak. For some rows the clone size is stated as once, few or many, or as a class when expanded; others skip it.

>-|TRBJ2-6|TRBV25-1|-
CASSASSQGSGANVLTF
TGTGCCAGCAGTGCCTCCTCACAGGGATCTGGGGCCAACGTCCTGACTTTC
>-|TRBJ2-7|TRBV10-1|-
CASSERRDSYEQYF
TGCGCCAGCAGTGAAAGGAGGGACTCCTACGAGCAGTACTTC
>TRBD2|TRBJ2-3|TRBV4-2|once
CASSPPVAGADTQYF
TGTGCCAGCAGCCCACCGGTAGCGGGGGCAGATACGCAGTATTTT
>TRBD1|TRBJ1-2|TRBV7-2|-
CASSHASAQGASYGYTF
TGTGCCAGCAGCCATGCGTCGGCTCAGGGGGCAAGCTATGGCTACACCTTC
>-|TRBJ1-5|TRBV5-5|-
CASSLDDGVGQPQHF
TGTGCCAGCAGCTTGGACGACGGGGTCGGTCAGCCCCAGCATTTT
>TRBD1|TRBJ1-2|TRBV6-5|-
CASSYSDRGAYGYTF
TGTGCCAGCAGTTACTCGGACAGGGGAGCATATGGCTACACCTTC
>TRBD1|TRBJ2-3|TRBV5-6|-
CASSSGQGADTQYF
TGTGCCAGCAGCTCCGGACAGGGGGCAGATACGCAGTATTTT
>-|TRBJ1-2|TRBV5-6|-
CASSLGFQSYTF
TGTGCCAGCAGCTTGGGATTCCAGAGCTACACCTTC
>-|TRBJ1-5|TRBV2|-
CASSASGYSNQPQHF
TGTGCCAGCAGTGCATCAGGTTATAGCAATCAGCCCCAGCATTTT
>TRBD1|TRBJ2-7|TRBV7-2|-
CASSIDRGPTYEQYF
TGTGCCAGCAGCATTGACAGGGGGCCAACCTACGAGCAGTACTTC
>-|TRBJ2-7|TRBV5-1|-
CASSLDGPQDEQYF
TGCGCCAGCAGCTTGGATGGGCCTCAGGACGAGCAGTACTTC
>TRBD1|TRBJ2-4|TRBV19|-
CASSMGQGVHLAKNIQYF
TGTGCCAGTAGTATGGGACAGGGGGTCCATCTAGCCAAAAACATTCAGTACTTC
>-|TRBJ2-1|TRBV5-1|-
CASRRLSHSYNEQFF
TGCGCCAGCAGAAGACTATCCCATTCCTACAATGAGCAGTTCTTC
>TRBD1|TRBJ1-6|TRBV6-1|-
CASSGPGQSIGSPLHF
TGTGCCAGCAGTGGACCGGGACAGTCCATTGGTTCACCCCTCCACTTT
>TRBD1|TRBJ1-3|TRBV5-1|-
CASSWTGEGNTIYF
TGCGCCAGCAGCTGGACAGGGGAGGGGAACACCATATATTTT
>-|TRBJ1-1|TRBV10-1|-
CASSEFSGEVWAFF
TGCGCCAGCAGTGAGTTTTCCGGAGAGGTGTGGGCTTTCTTT
>-|TRBJ2-5|TRBV13|-
CASSFRQTQETQYF
TGTGCCAGCAGCTTCAGACAGACACAAGAGACCCAGTACTTC
>-|TRBJ1-2|TRBV7-9|-
CASSLGSTDFYEGYTF
TGTGCCAGCAGCTTGGGGTCGACAGACTTCTATGAAGGCTACACCTTC
>TRBD1|TRBJ1-6|TRBV5-1|-
CASSPDRVSYNSPLHF
TGCGCCAGCAGCCCGGACAGGGTCTCCTATAATTCACCCCTCCACTTT
>TRBD1|TRBJ2-1|TRBV19|-
CASSTGQGWAFEQFF
TGTGCCAGTAGTACAGGACAGGGATGGGCCTTCGAGCAGTTCTTC
>TRBD1|TRBJ2-5|TRBV30|-
CAWSVLRQGTETQYF
TGTGCCTGGAGTGTCCTGAGACAGGGGACGGAGACCCAGTACTTC
>-|TRBJ2-6|TRBV27|-
CASSLVPRVPGANVLTF
TGTGCCAGCAGTTTAGTCCCACGGGTGCCTGGGGCCAACGTCCTGACTTTC
>-|TRBJ1-2|TRBV7-2|-
CASSFQGNGYTF
TGTGCCAGCAGCTTTCAGGGGAATGGCTACACCTTC
>TRBD1|TRBJ1-1|TRBV27|-
CASSPSDRQNTEAFF
TGTGCCAGCAGTCCTTCGGACAGGCAGAACACTGAAGCTTTCTTT
>-|TRBJ2-1|TRBV15|-
CATSSRQVGYNEQFF
TGTGCCACCAGCAGCCGACAGGTCGGGTACAATGAGCAGTTCTTC
>-|TRBJ1-1|TRBV11-2|-
CASSLVDSLNTEAFF
TGTGCCAGCAGCTTAGTGGACAGCCTGAACACTGAAGCTTTCTTT
>-|TRBJ1-4|TRBV15|few
CATSRVVERVKLFF
TGTGCCACCAGCAGAGTGGTCGAGAGGGTAAAACTGTTTTTT
>-|TRBJ1-2|TRBV4-1|-
CASSQDSFGQGYYGYTF
TGCGCCAGCAGCCAAGATAGCTTCGGCCAGGGCTACTATGGCTACACCTTC
>-|TRBJ1-2|TRBV7-6|once
CASSFQGGLGYTF
TGTGCCAGCAGCTTTCAGGGAGGGCTTGGCTACACCTTC
>TRBD1|TRBJ2-5|TRBV29-1|-
CSVLGTGIETQYF
TGCAGCGTCCTCGGGACAGGGATAGAGACCCAGTACTTC
>TRBD1|TRBJ2-7|TRBV7-9|-
CASSFGGTGTYEQYF
TGTGCCAGCAGCTTTGGGGGGACAGGGACCTACGAGCAGTACTTC
>TRBD1|TRBJ2-2|TRBV9|-
CASSARQGNTGELFF
TGTGCCAGCAGCGCCCGACAGGGGAACACCGGGGAGCTGTTTTTT
>-|TRBJ2-2|TRBV27|-
CASSLSPRTAGELFF
TGTGCCAGCAGTTTATCCCCACGTACGGCCGGGGAGCTGTTTTTT
>TRBD1|TRBJ2-5|TRBV5-1|-
CASSTRTGDGETQYF
TGCGCCAGCAGCACGAGGACAGGGGACGGGGAGACCCAGTACTTC
>-|TRBJ2-7|TRBV21-1|-
CASSISGSGQGIHEQYF
TGTGCCAGCAGCATATCCGGCTCGGGACAGGGGATCCACGAGCAGTACTTC
>TRBD2|TRBJ2-5|TRBV9|-
CASSATSGGLQETQYF
TGTGCCAGCAGCGCGACTAGCGGGGGGCTCCAAGAGACCCAGTACTTC
>-|TRBJ1-3|TRBV5-4|-
CASSLGSQFSGNTIYF
TGTGCCAGCAGCTTGGGGAGCCAGTTCTCTGGAAACACCATATATTTT
>TRBD1|TRBJ2-1|TRBV5-1|-
CASSPRTGRNIDEQFF
TGCGCCAGCAGCCCTCGGACAGGGCGAAATATTGATGAGCAGTTCTTC
>TRBD1|TRBJ1-3|TRBV30|-
CAWTGQGNSGNTIYF
TGTGCCTGGACCGGACAGGGGAACTCTGGAAACACCATATATTTT
>-|TRBJ2-7|TRBV30|few
CAWMISGFEQYF
TGTGCCTGGATGATCAGCGGTTTCGAGCAGTACTTC
>TRBD2|TRBJ2-3|TRBV29-1|-
CSVVRPGGGHTDTQYF
TGCAGCGTTGTCAGGCCTGGCGGGGGTCACACAGATACGCAGTATTTT
>-|TRBJ1-1|TRBV7-3|-
CASSPTGGFGNTEAFF
TGTGCCAGCAGCCCCACGGGGGGCTTTGGGAACACTGAAGCTTTCTTT
>TRBD1|TRBJ2-2|TRBV29-1|-
CSAVGQGAFGELFF
TGCAGCGCTGTGGGACAGGGGGCTTTCGGGGAGCTGTTTTTT
>TRBD2|TRBJ2-3|TRBV7-9|-
CASSPFGRGYTDTQYF
TGTGCCAGCAGCCCCTTTGGGAGGGGCTACACAGATACGCAGTATTTT
>TRBD1|TRBJ1-2|TRBV5-1|-
CASSSVSRDRVYGYTF
TGCGCCAGCAGCTCGGTCAGCCGGGACAGGGTTTATGGCTACACCTTC
>-|TRBJ1-2|TRBV7-9|-
CASSSRQKANYGYTF
TGTGCCAGCAGCTCCCGACAGAAAGCTAACTATGGCTACACCTTC
>-|TRBJ2-5|TRBV2|few
CASSYRGGGETQYF
TGTGCCAGCAGTTACAGGGGTGGGGGGGAGACCCAGTACTTC
>-|TRBJ1-1|TRBV19|-
CASSTAGVRNTEAFF
TGTGCCAGTAGTACAGCGGGGGTGCGGAACACTGAAGCTTTCTTT
>TRBD1|TRBJ1-2|TRBV6-5|once
CASRMTGEYGYTF
TGTGCCAGCAGGATGACAGGGGAATATGGCTACACCTTC
>TRBD1|TRBJ2-7|TRBV2|few
CASSVEGQRAGEQYF
TGTGCCAGCAGTGTTGAGGGACAGAGGGCCGGCGAGCAGTACTTC
>TRBD2|TRBJ2-2|TRBV7-3|-
CASSLRGGRSSGELFF
TGTGCCAGCAGCTTGCGGGGGGGCCGGTCCTCCGGGGAGCTGTTTTTT
>-|TRBJ1-1|TRBV7-8|few
CASSPRRLEAFF
TGTGCCAGCAGCCCCCGGAGACTTGAAGCTTTCTTT
>TRBD1|TRBJ2-3|TRBV5-1|-
CASSPRAGGEDTQYF
TGCGCCAGCAGCCCCCGGGCAGGGGGCGAAGATACGCAGTATTTT
>-|TRBJ2-5|TRBV27|-
CASSAPGRHGTQYF
TGTGCCAGCAGTGCCCCCGGTAGACACGGGACCCAGTACTTC
>-|TRBJ1-2|TRBV30|-
CAWSTQTGYGYTF
TGTGCCTGGAGTACACAGACAGGCTATGGCTACACCTTC
>TRBD1|TRBJ1-3|TRBV11-1|once
CASSLGTGSGNTIYF
TGTGCCAGCAGCCTCGGGACAGGCTCTGGAAACACCATATATTTT
>TRBD1|TRBJ2-6|TRBV13|once
CASRQTGAGANVLTF
TGTGCCAGCAGGCAAACAGGGGCAGGGGCCAACGTCCTGACTTTC
>TRBD1|TRBJ2-6|TRBV5-6|-
CASSQWDRLDSGANVLTF
TGTGCCAGCAGCCAGTGGGACAGGCTAGACTCTGGGGCCAACGTCCTGACTTTC
>TRBD2|TRBJ2-1|TRBV6-6|-
CASSPEVAGNNEQFF
TGTGCCAGCAGCCCTGAGGTAGCGGGGAACAATGAGCAGTTCTTC
>-|TRBJ1-2|TRBV5-1|-
CASSPRSQQENYGYTF
TGCGCCAGCAGTCCCCGTTCACAACAGGAAAACTATGGCTACACCTTC